These 26 T cell receptor beta chains originate from one sample sequenced in a study of a mutant IDH1 vaccine in newly diagnosed glioma. Time point of the sample: week 5, during vaccination. Vaccination comprised doses that each held 300 ug of mutant IDH1 20-mer peptide, plus topical imiquimod. The antigens for these receptors are not known. Some clones are missing from TCRdb's copy, which holds only in-frame ones; the method was immunoSEQ multiplex PCR. The table has 30,000 to 40,000 clones, roughly 83% seen once. Here the sequenced sample was PBMCs, taken from a glioma patient whose treatment included an IDH1 peptide vaccine. These TCRs come from a man aged 30-40 years with glioma.

CDR3 sequence: CASGDLLSGANVLTF. The CDR3 bases are TGTGCCAGCGGGGACCTTCTCTCTGGGGCCAACGTCCTGACTTTC. The chain employs TRBV2 and TRBJ2-6; D may be TRBD1 or TRBD2 (5 bases each). Trimming took 8 bases from V and 0 from J, leaving 11 bases between them. CDR1 is SNHLY, CDR2 FYNNEI, per germline. There are 15 residues in the CDR3.

The gene calls are TRBV5-6 and TRBJ1-5, with unresolved D. Trimming took 1 base from V and 9 from J, leaving 11 bases between them. CDR3 length equals 13 residues. Germline lookup yields CDR1 SGHDT and CDR2 YYEEEE. CDR3 nucleotides: TGTGCCAGCAGCTTGCGTCAAAACGGGCCCCAGCATTTT. Residues: CASSLRQNGPQHF.

The CDR3 here is CASSGTNNRPDTQYF. The CDR3 DNA is TGTGCCAGCAGCGGGACCAACAACCGACCAGATACGCAGTATTTT. This chain joins TRBV9 and TRBJ2-3; D remains unclear. Germline V CDR1 and CDR2: SGDLS, YYNGEE. This CDR3 region has 15 residues. Between the trimmed V and J ends, which lost 3 bases and 4 bases, there was a span of 15 bases.

The V call is TRBV27, the J call TRBJ1-6, with a weak D call TRBD1 (5 bases). Germline V gene sequence: CDR1 MNHEY, CDR2 SMNVEV (reference sequence). The V end was cut by 6 bases, the J end by 5 bases, with 11 bases between. The CDR3 extends over 14 amino acids. The CDR3 protein is CASRRQGNNSPLHF. CDR3 coding DNA: TGTGCCAGCAGGCGGCAGGGTAATAATTCACCCCTCCACTTT.

This chain links TRBV9 with TRBJ2-7; 9 nucleotides align to TRBD1. This CDR3 comprises 15 residues. After removal of 7 bases from V and 2 bases from J, the junction contained 10 bases not matched to a gene. Germline CDR1 SGDLS, CDR2 YYNGEE. CDR3 nucleotide sequence: TGTGCCAGCTCAACTGGAACAGGGGGCACCTACGAGCAGTACTTC. Translation: CASSTGTGGTYEQYF.

The chain's CDR3 is CSVLWGQGMGYTF. For the CDR3, the DNA is TGCAGCGTGTTGTGGGGACAGGGTATGGGCTACACCTTC. The chain is built from TRBV29-1 and TRBJ1-2; 9 bases align to TRBD1. The CDR3 runs 13 residues. CDR1 is SQVTM and CDR2 is ANQGSEA in the germline V gene. V was pared by 6 bases and J by 8 bases, with 10 bases of the junction left unmatched.

This clone appeared a few times. V is TRBV19 and J is TRBJ2-7, with D possibly matching TRBD1 (6 bases). Germline V CDR1 and CDR2: LNHDA, SQIVND (reference sequence). The CDR3 is 14 amino acids. The V end lost 1 base, the J end lost 7 bases, and 14 bases lay between the germline ends. The DNA for the CDR3 is TGTGCCAGTAGTATAGTGACAGGCCAGGCGGAGCAGTACTTC. Amino acid sequence: CASSIVTGQAEQYF.

V is TRBV11-3 and J is TRBJ2-2; TRBD2 agrees at 10 bases. The CDR3 runs 15 residues. CDR1 is SGHNT, CDR2 YENEEA, per germline. Trimming removed 6 bases from V and 6 bases from J; junction bases left unmatched: 7. The CDR3 here is CASRRSSGRSGELFF. The CDR3 DNA sequence: TGTGCCAGCAGGAGGTCTAGCGGGAGATCCGGGGAGCTGTTTTTT.

The chain combines TRBV7-9 with TRBJ1-5; maybe TRBD1 (6 bases). This CDR3 is built from 14 residues. Germline assignment: CDR1 SEHNR and CDR2 FQNEAQ (reference sequence). V lost 5 bases to trimming and J lost 7 bases, with 15 bases between them. Here the CDR3 DNA reads TGTGCCAGCAGCCCAGGACAGTCGAAACAGCCCCAGCATTTT. This translates into CASSPGQSKQPQHF.

The V call is TRBV6-6, the J call TRBJ2-7, with D unresolved. V lost 8 bases, J lost 4 bases, and 9 bases lay in between. The CDR3 spans 11 residues. Looked up from germline, CDR1 is MNHNY and CDR2 is SVGAGI (reference sequence). CDR3 coding DNA: TGTGCCAGCGGGATTCGGTACGAGCAGTACTTC. Translating it yields CASGIRYEQYF.

The genes are TRBV29-1 and TRBJ1-6; no reliable D call. This CDR3 is built from 22 residues. The germline CDR1 and CDR2 sequences are SQVTM and ANQGSEA. Trimming shortened V by 8 bases and J by 0 bases, and 35 bases separated the two germline ends. The DNA for the CDR3 is TGCAGCCGAATACTGAAAAAGAGGAAAAATCTTATAAAAAGCTCCTATAATTCACCCCTCCACTTT. Translating gives CSRILKKRKNLIKSSYNSPLHF.

DNA for the CDR3: TGTGCCAGCAGTTCGGACAGGAACACCGGGGAGCTGTTTTTT. This codes for CASSSDRNTGELFF. This sequence joins TRBV6-1 and TRBJ2-2; D may be TRBD1 (6 bases). The CDR3 has 14 residues. Trimming left V 5 bases short and J 1 base short, with 8 bases between. From germline, CDR1 is MNHNS and CDR2 SASEGT.

The chain links TRBV25-1 to TRBJ2-5; weak D call: TRBD2 (5 bases). Germline CDR1 and CDR2: MGHDK and SYGVNS. Trimming left V 1 base short and J 0 bases short, with 6 bases between. CDR3 length: 14 residues. The CDR3 sequence is CASSESGNQETQYF. For the CDR3, the DNA is TGTGCCAGCAGTGAATCCGGGAACCAAGAGACCCAGTACTTC.

This chain links TRBV9 with TRBJ1-5; the D gene is possibly TRBD1 (5 bases). The CDR3 is 13 residues long. The germline V gene has CDR1 SGDLS and CDR2 YYNGEE. V was clipped by 4 bases and J by 5 bases, with 10 bases between them. The CDR3 sequence is CASSPGGDQPQHF. CDR3 DNA: TGTGCCAGCAGCCCGGGGGGGGATCAGCCCCAGCATTTT.

The CDR3 loop reads CAWSVPVPGNTIYF. The CDR3, as DNA: TGTGCCTGGAGTGTTCCTGTACCTGGAAACACCATATATTTT. The chain recombines TRBV30 with TRBJ1-3; D uncertain. V lost 0 bases and J 2 bases, leaving 8 bases between the germline ends. Germline V gives CDR1 GTSNPN, CDR2 SVGIG (reference sequence). The CDR3 has 14 amino acids.

This clone turned up a few times. The chain carries TRBV5-5 and TRBJ2-1; 10 bases are a match to TRBD2. V lost 5 bases, J lost 3 bases, and 5 bases stayed unmatched. The CDR3 is made up of 15 amino acids. The germline V gene has CDR1 SGHKS and CDR2 YYEKEE (reference sequence). CDR3 in amino acids: CASSLLAGIYNEQFF. The CDR3, as DNA: TGTGCCAGCAGTTTACTAGCGGGGATCTACAATGAGCAGTTCTTC. Looking up the rest from reference TRBV5-5 and TRBJ2-1 gives the full variable domain: DAGVTQSPTHLIKTRGQQVTLRCSPISGHKSVSWYQQVLGQGPQFIFQYYEKEERGRGNFPDRFSARQFPNYSSELNVNALLLGDSALYLCASSLLAGIYNEQFFGPGTRLTVL.

This chain links TRBV4-3 with TRBJ2-1; perhaps TRBD1 as D (6 bases). V was shortened by 0 bases and J by 4 bases, with 10 bases between the two germline ends. Germline CDR1 LGHNA, CDR2 YSLEER. This CDR3 is built from 15 residues. CDR3: CASSQDRTAYNEQFF. CDR3 in DNA: TGCGCCAGCAGCCAAGACAGGACAGCTTACAATGAGCAGTTCTTC.

This chain links TRBV30 with TRBJ1-2; D gene unclear. Trimming shortened V by 0 bases and J by 3 bases, and 11 bases separated the two germline ends. The CDR3 runs 14 residues. CDR1 and CDR2 (germline): GTSNPN, SVGIG (reference sequence). This CDR3 is CAWSVDGTYYGYTF. As DNA, the CDR3 is TGTGCCTGGAGTGTAGATGGCACCTACTATGGCTACACCTTC.

The V gene is TRBV7-2, the J gene TRBJ1-1; D is undetermined. Trimming took off 6 bases at V and 5 bases at J, with 13 bases between the two ends. Per germline, CDR1 SGHTA and CDR2 FQGNSA. This CDR3 has 13 amino acids. CDR3 coding DNA: TGTGCCAGCAGTGAGGGAGGTGGGACTGAAGCTTTCTTT. This sequence encodes CASSEGGGTEAFF.

In this sample, this clone turned up once. CDR3 in amino acids: CASTFGGNTGELFF. The CDR3 DNA follows: TGTGCCAGCACGTTCGGGGGAAACACCGGGGAGCTGTTTTTT. V gene TRBV9 combines with J gene TRBJ2-2; a possible D gene is TRBD2 (6 bases). Looked up from germline, CDR1 is SGDLS and CDR2 is YYNGEE. The CDR3 runs to 14 residues. V lost 6 bases and J lost 2, with 11 bases in between.

This chain joins TRBV29-1 and TRBJ2-7; D might be TRBD2 (5 bases). Germline CDR1 is SQVTM and CDR2 is ANQGSEA. Between the trimmed V and J ends, which lost 6 bases and 6 bases, there was a span of 15 bases. The CDR3 loop spans 12 amino acids. The CDR3 sequence is CSVAGVEAEQYF. CDR3 coding DNA: TGCAGCGTAGCCGGTGTGGAGGCCGAGCAGTACTTC.

The chain is built from TRBV4-1 and TRBJ2-2; 8 bases fit TRBD1. The CDR3 totals 15 residues. Germline-derived CDR1 and CDR2 are MGHRA and YSYEKL. The J segment lost 4 bases and the V segment lost 3 bases, leaving 4 bases of the junction unmatched. The CDR3 DNA sequence: TGCGCCAGCAGCCAGAGGACAGGGATCACCGGGGAGCTGTTTTTT. It specifies CASSQRTGITGELFF.

The V and J genes are TRBV15 and TRBJ1-5; no definite D call. The germline V gene encodes CDR1 LNHNV and CDR2 YYDKDF (reference sequence). This CDR3 spans 16 amino acids. Trimming removed 4 bases at V and 5 bases at J, with 18 bases between. The CDR3 protein is CATSTHNPGLDQPQHF. In DNA form, the CDR3 reads TGTGCCACCAGCACCCACAACCCCGGGCTGGATCAGCCCCAGCATTTT.

The rearrangement joins TRBV14 to TRBJ2-1, with TRBD2 matching 7 bases. In germline, CDR1 is SGHDN, CDR2 FVKESK. This CDR3 spans 16 amino acids. V gave up 4 bases and J gave up 2 bases; unmatched junction bases: 8. CDR3 protein: CASSPPGAGAYNEQFF. In nucleotides, the CDR3 is TGTGCCAGCAGCCCTCCCGGGGCGGGAGCCTACAATGAGCAGTTCTTC. Combining the CDR3 with reference TRBV14 and TRBJ2-1 gives the whole variable domain EAGVTQFPSHSVIEKGQTVTLRCDPISGHDNLYWYRRVMGKEIKFLLHFVKESKQDESGMPNNRFLAERTGGTYSTLKVQPAELEDSGVYFCASSPPGAGAYNEQFFGPGTRLTVL.

This chain joins TRBV9 and TRBJ2-5; the D gene is possibly TRBD1 (6 bases). The CDR3 contains 13 residues. V was clipped by 3 bases and J by 7 bases, with 13 bases between them. Looked up from germline, CDR1 is SGDLS and CDR2 is YYNGEE. In DNA form, the CDR3 reads TGTGCCAGCAGCGAGGTACAGGGCGGGACCCAGTACTTC. Protein: CASSEVQGGTQYF.

V and J are TRBV10-1 and TRBJ2-5; D uncertain. Per the germline V gene, CDR1 is WNHNN and CDR2 is SYGVQD (reference sequence). V gave up 0 bases and J gave up 7 bases, with 12 bases separating them. The CDR3 loop spans 14 amino acids. The CDR3 loop is CASSESRSKGTQYF. The CDR3 DNA follows: TGCGCCAGCAGTGAGTCGAGGTCGAAGGGGACCCAGTACTTC.